The rows below give T cell receptor beta chains drawn from one sample of a study of CD8+ T cells in alopecia areata. Produced via immunoSEQ multiplex PCR; TCRdb's table is partial and in-frame only. The data show around 270,000 clones, with more than 45% seen just once and under 2% held by the top ten. This material consisted of CD4+ T cells sorted from blood, taken at week 24, from a patient treated with tofacitinib. The receptors were sampled from a human donor with alopecia areata. CDR3s include the opening cysteine and the closing phenylalanine or tryptophan. D genes are given only for firm matches. Part of the rows lack a size; the others show once, few, many or a class for expanded clones.

V gene	clone size	CDR3 length	D gene	J gene	CDR3 DNA	CDR3 protein
TRBV7-6	-	16	-	TRBJ2-4	TGTGCCAGCAGTGCACTTAGGGGTCTCAGCAAAAACATTCAGTACTTC	CASSALRGLSKNIQYF
TRBV5-1	-	15	-	TRBJ2-1	TGCGCCAGCAGCTCCTGGGTAGGTACTTACAATGAGCAGTTCTTC	CASSSWVGTYNEQFF
TRBV7-2	-	12	-	TRBJ1-2	TGTGCCAGCAGCTTAGAGGTCTATGGCTACACCTTC	CASSLEVYGYTF
TRBV4-1	-	15	-	TRBJ1-1	TGCGCCAGCAGCCGGTTCGGGACACCGAACACTGAAGCTTTCTTT	CASSRFGTPNTEAFF
TRBV30	-	13	-	TRBJ2-7	TGTGCCTGGAGTGTAGGGCCGCCCGGCGAGCAGTACTTC	CAWSVGPPGEQYF
TRBV29-1	-	12	TRBD1	TRBJ2-7	TGCAGCGTTCAGGGACAGAGCTACGAGCAGTACTTC	CSVQGQSYEQYF
TRBV9	-	13	-	TRBJ2-4	TGTGCCAGCAGCGTAGAATCCCGGGGCATTCAGTACTTC	CASSVESRGIQYF
TRBV7-2	-	15	TRBD2	TRBJ2-7	TGTGCCAGCAGCTTAACACGGGGGGGGACCTACGAGCAGTACTTC	CASSLTRGGTYEQYF
TRBV25-1	-	14	-	TRBJ1-5	TGTGCCAGCAGTGATCGTTTCGCCAATCAGCCCCAGCATTTT	CASSDRFANQPQHF
TRBV6-5	-	12	-	TRBJ1-2	TGTGCCAGCAGTTACGCGGGCCATGGCTACACCTTC	CASSYAGHGYTF
TRBV13	few	17	-	TRBJ2-3	TGTGCCAGCAGCTACCAGACGCCCGCGGAGGGCACAGATACGCAGTATTTT	CASSYQTPAEGTDTQYF
TRBV30	-	10	-	TRBJ1-2	TGTGCCTGGAAGGACACGGACTACACCTTC	CAWKDTDYTF
TRBV29-1	-	14	-	TRBJ2-7	TGCAGCGTTGACAGGGTTAGGGGTGGCTACGAGCAGTACTTC	CSVDRVRGGYEQYF
TRBV7-8	-	15	-	TRBJ2-1	TGTGCCAGCAGCCACTACAGAGGCAGGGACAATGAGCAGTTCTTC	CASSHYRGRDNEQFF
TRBV6-5	few	12	-	TRBJ1-5	TGTGCCAGCAGTCCCCTCCCCGCGCCCCAGCATTTT	CASSPLPAPQHF